The present entry profiles one TCR beta chain with its context. Its antigen remains unknown. This record comes from a study of monozygotic twins with inflammatory bowel disease. Study-level points and caveats: Patient repertoire variability may have increased through differing immunosuppressive treatments.

One entry per CDR3 protein, without DNA, is what TCRdb gives after re-calling the 5' RACE reads. Recorded here are under 200,000 distinct CDR3 sequences; the top ten clones represent 2.4%. In germline, CDR1 is MNHEY, CDR2 SMNVEV (reference sequence). The CDR3 is 15 residues long. The sequenced sample was blood. This chain connects TRBV27 to TRBJ2-7; TCRdb picks TRBD1, but there is no DNA to check that call. This TCR came from a human donor with ulcerative colitis or Crohn's disease, or a healthy co-twin of an affected twin (not recorded which). CDR3 loop: CASSFISGTGYEQYF.